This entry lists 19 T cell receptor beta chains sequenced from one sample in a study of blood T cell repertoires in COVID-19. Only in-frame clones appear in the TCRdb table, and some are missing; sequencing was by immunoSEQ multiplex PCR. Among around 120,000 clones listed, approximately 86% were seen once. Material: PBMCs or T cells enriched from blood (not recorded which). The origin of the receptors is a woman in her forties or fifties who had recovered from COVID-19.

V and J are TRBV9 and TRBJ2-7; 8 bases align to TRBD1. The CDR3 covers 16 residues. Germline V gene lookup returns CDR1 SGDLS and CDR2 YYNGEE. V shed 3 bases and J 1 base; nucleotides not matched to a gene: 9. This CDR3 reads CASSASDRGISYEQYF. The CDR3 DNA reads TGTGCCAGCAGCGCCAGCGACAGGGGTATTTCCTACGAGCAGTACTTC.

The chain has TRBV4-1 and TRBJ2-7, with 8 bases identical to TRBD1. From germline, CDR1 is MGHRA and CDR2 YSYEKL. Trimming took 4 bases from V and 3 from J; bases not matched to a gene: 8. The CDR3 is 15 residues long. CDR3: CASSLSPGQDYEQYF. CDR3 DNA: TGCGCCAGCAGCCTTAGCCCGGGACAGGACTACGAGCAGTACTTC.

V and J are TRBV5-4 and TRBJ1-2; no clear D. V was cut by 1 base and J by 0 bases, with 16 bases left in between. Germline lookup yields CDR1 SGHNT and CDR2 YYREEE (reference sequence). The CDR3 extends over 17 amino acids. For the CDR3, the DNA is TGTGCCAGCAGCTTGCGGTGGACGGGAAGTTCTAACTATGGCTACACCTTC. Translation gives CASSLRWTGSSNYGYTF.

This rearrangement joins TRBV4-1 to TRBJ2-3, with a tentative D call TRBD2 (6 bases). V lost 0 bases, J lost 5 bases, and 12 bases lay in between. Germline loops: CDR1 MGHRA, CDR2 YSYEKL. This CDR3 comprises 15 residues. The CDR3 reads CASSQEAGLRDTQYF. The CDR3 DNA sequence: TGCGCCAGCAGCCAAGAAGCGGGCTTGCGAGATACGCAGTATTTT.

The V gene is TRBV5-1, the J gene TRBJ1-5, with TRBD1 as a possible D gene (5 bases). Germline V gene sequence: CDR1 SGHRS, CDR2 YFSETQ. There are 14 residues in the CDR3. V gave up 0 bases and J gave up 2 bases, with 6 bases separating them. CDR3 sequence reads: CASSLVGGNQPQHF. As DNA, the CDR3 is TGCGCCAGCAGCTTGGTAGGGGGCAATCAGCCCCAGCATTTT.

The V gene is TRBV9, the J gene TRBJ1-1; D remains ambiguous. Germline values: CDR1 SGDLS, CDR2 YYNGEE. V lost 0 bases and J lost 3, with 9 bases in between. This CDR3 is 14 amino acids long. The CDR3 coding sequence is TGTGCCAGCAGCGTAGCGGTATCGGACACTGAAGCTTTCTTT. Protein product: CASSVAVSDTEAFF.

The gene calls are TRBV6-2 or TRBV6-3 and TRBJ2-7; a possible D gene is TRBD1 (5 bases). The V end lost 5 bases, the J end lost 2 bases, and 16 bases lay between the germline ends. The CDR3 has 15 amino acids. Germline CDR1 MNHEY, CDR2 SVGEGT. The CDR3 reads CASSPPARAPYEQYF. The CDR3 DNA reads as TGTGCCAGCAGTCCCCCCGCCAGGGCCCCCTACGAGCAGTACTTC.

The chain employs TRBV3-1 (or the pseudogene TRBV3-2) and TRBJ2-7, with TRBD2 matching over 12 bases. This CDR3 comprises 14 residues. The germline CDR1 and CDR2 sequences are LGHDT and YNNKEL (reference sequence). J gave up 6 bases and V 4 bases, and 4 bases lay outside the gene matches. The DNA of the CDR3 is TGTGCCAGCAGCCCGAGGACTAGCGGGACCGAGCAGTACTTC. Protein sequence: CASSPRTSGTEQYF.

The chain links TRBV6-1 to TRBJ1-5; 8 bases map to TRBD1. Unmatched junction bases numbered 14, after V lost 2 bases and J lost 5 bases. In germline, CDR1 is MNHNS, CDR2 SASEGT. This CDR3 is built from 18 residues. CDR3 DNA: TGTGCCAGCAGTGAAAGAAAGGGAGGACAGGGAGCGGATCAGCCCCAGCATTTT. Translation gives CASSERKGGQGADQPQHF.

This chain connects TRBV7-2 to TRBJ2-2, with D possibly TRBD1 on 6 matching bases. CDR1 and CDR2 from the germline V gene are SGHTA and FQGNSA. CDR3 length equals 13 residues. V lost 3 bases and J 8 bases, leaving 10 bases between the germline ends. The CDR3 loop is CASSFRGQGELFF. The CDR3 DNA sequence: TGTGCCAGCAGCTTCCGCGGACAGGGGGAGCTGTTTTTT.

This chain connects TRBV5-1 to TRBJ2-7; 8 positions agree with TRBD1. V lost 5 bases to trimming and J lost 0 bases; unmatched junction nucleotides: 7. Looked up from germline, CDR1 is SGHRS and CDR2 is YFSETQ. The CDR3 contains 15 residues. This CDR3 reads CASSQGQGRSYEQYF. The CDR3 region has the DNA TGCGCCAGCAGTCAAGGACAGGGCCGCTCCTACGAGCAGTACTTC.

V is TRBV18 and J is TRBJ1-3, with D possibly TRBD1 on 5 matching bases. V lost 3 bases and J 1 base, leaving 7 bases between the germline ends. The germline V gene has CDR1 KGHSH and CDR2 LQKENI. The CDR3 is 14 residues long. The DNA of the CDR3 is TGTGCCAGCTCACCCGACAGTTCTGGAAACACCATATATTTT. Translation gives CASSPDSSGNTIYF.

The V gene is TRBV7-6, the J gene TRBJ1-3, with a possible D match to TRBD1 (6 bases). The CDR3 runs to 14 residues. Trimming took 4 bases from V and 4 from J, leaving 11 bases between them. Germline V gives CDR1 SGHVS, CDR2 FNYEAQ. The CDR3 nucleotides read TGTGCCAGCAGCTCCACGGGACAAGGAAACACCATATATTTT. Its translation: CASSSTGQGNTIYF.

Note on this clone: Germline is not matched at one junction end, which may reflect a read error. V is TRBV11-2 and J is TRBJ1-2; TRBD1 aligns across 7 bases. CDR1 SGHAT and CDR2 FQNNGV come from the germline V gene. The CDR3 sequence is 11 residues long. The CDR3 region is CASSQTGEGLF. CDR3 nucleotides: TGTGCCAGCAGCCAAACAGGGGAAGGTCTCTTC.

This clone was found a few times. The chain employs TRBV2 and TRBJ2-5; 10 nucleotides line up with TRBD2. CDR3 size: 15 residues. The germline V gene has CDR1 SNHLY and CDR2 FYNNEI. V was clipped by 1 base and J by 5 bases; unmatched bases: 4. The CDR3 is CASSEGLAGQETQYF. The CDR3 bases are TGTGCCAGCAGTGAAGGACTAGCGGGTCAGGAGACCCAGTACTTC.

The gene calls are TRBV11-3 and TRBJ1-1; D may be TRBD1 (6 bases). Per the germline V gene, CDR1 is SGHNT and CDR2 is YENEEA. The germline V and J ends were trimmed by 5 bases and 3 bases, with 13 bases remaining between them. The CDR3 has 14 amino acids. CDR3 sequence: CASSLPPGDTEAFF. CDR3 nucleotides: TGTGCCAGCAGCCTCCCACCAGGGGACACTGAAGCTTTCTTT.

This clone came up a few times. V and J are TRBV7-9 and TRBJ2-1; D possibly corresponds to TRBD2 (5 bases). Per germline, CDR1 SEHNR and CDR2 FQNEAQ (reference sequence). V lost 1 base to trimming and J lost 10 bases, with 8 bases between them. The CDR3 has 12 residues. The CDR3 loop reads CASSLGGQEQFF. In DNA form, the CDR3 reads TGTGCCAGCAGCTTAGGAGGGCAAGAGCAGTTCTTC.

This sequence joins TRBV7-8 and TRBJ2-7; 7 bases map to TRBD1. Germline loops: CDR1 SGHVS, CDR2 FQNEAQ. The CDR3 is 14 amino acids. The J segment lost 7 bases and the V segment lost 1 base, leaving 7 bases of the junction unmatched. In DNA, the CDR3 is TGTGCCAGCAGCTTAGGGGGACAGAGCCTTGAGCAGTACTTC. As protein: CASSLGGQSLEQYF.

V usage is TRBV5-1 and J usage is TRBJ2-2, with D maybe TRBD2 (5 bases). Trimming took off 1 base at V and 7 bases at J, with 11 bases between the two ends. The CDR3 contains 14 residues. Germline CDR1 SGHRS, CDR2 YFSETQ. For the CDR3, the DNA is TGCGCCAGCAGCTTGAGAGGGTTGAACGGGGAGCTGTTTTTT. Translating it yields CASSLRGLNGELFF. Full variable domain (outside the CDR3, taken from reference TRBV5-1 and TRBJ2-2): KAGVTQTPRYLIKTRGQQVTLSCSPISGHRSVSWYQQTPGQGLQFLFEYFSETQRNKGNFPGRFSGRQFSNSRSEMNVSTLELGDSALYLCASSLRGLNGELFFGEGSRLTVL.